The 13 T cell receptor beta chains in this list originate from one sample, sequenced in a study of T-cell memory formation after mild COVID-19. From the 5' RACE reads, TCRdb called clonotypes with MiXCR, one entry per CDR3 protein. Of under 550,000 distinct CDR3 sequences listed, approximately 18% are singletons. Source material: PBMCs or a T cell subset sorted from them (not recorded which). The receptors derive from an adult woman who had mild COVID-19 (a few samples of this study predate the infection). Cell type and time point are not known.

The chain links TRBV7-3 to TRBJ1-2; 10 nucleotides agree with TRBD1. The CDR3 has 18 residues. J was trimmed by 5 bases and V by 8 bases; bases with no gene match: 20. Germline values: CDR1 SGHTA, CDR2 FQGTGA. The CDR3 sequence: CASENPGTGAAQLYGYTF. For the CDR3, the DNA is TGTGCCAGCGAGAACCCCGGGACAGGGGCGGCCCAACTTTATGGCTACACCTTC.

This clonotype was found many times. V usage is TRBV5-1 and J usage is TRBJ2-1; D not certain. Germline V gene data show CDR1 as SGHRS and CDR2 as YFSETQ. This CDR3 comprises 11 residues. V was cut by 4 bases and J by 6 bases, with 5 bases left in between. CDR3 sequence reads: CASSDFNEQFF. In DNA form, the CDR3 reads TGCGCCAGCAGCGATTTCAATGAGCAGTTCTTC.

J is TRBJ1-6 and V is TRBV5-1, with 7 nucleotides matching TRBD1. Trimming cost V 1 base and J 8 bases; bases outside gene matches: 6. The CDR3 sequence is 15 residues long. Per the germline V gene, CDR1 is SGHRS and CDR2 is YFSETQ. CDR3 in DNA: TGCGCCAGCAGCTTGTCCGGCAGGGGGGATTCACCCCTCCACTTT. This sequence encodes CASSLSGRGDSPLHF.

This clonotype was seen more than once but under ten times. The V and J genes are TRBV6-1 and TRBJ2-7; TRBD1 agrees at 9 bases. The V gene's germline CDR1 is MNHNS and CDR2 SASEGT. The CDR3 has 19 amino acids. Trimming at V came to 0 bases and at J to 0 bases, leaving 12 bases not matched to a gene. The CDR3 loop reads CASSEAHWDRVGVSYEQYF. In DNA, the CDR3 is TGTGCCAGCAGTGAAGCCCATTGGGACAGGGTGGGAGTCTCCTACGAGCAGTACTTC.

This clonotype was counted only a few times. The rearrangement uses TRBV10-3 and TRBJ1-5; D is perhaps TRBD1 (6 bases). Germline CDR1 ENHRY, CDR2 SYGVKD. Trimming left V 1 base short and J 2 bases short, with 9 bases between. This CDR3 spans 15 amino acids. The CDR3 reads CAISEYREGNQPQHF. The CDR3 DNA reads as TGTGCCATCAGTGAGTACAGGGAGGGCAATCAGCCCCAGCATTTT.

The CDR3 loop reads CASSAGLNTEAFF. The CDR3 region has the DNA TGTGCCAGCAGCGCGGGGCTGAACACTGAAGCTTTCTTT. The rearrangement links TRBV7-3 to TRBJ1-1; a possible D gene is TRBD1 (5 bases). Trimming shortened V by 5 bases and J by 0 bases, and 7 bases separated the two germline ends. CDR3 length: 13 residues. Germline loops: CDR1 SGHTA, CDR2 FQGTGA.

V gene TRBV5-1 combines with J gene TRBJ2-1, with D perhaps matching TRBD1 (5 bases). Germline assignment: CDR1 SGHRS and CDR2 YFSETQ. Deletions cut 1 base from V and 1 base from J, with 12 bases between. The CDR3 loop spans 16 amino acids. CDR3 residues: CASSLTGYTSYNEQFF. Written as DNA, the CDR3 is TGCGCCAGCAGCTTGACAGGATATACTTCCTACAATGAGCAGTTCTTC.

This clonotype was seen repeatedly, ten times or more. The rearrangement links TRBV7-6 to TRBJ2-5, with D perhaps TRBD1 or TRBD2 (6 bases each). Trimming took 4 bases from V and 1 from J, leaving 16 bases between them. The germline V gene has CDR1 SGHVS and CDR2 FNYEAQ. CDR3 length equals 16 residues. CDR3: CASSSGLNRVQETQYF. In DNA form, the CDR3 reads TGTGCCAGCAGCTCCGGACTAAACAGGGTCCAAGAGACCCAGTACTTC.

The chain combines TRBV5-1 with TRBJ1-3; D is unresolved. V lost 3 bases to trimming and J lost 0 bases, with 13 bases between them. Germline lookup yields CDR1 SGHRS and CDR2 YFSETQ. This CDR3 has 16 residues. The CDR3 is CASSYRPELSGNTIYF. The CDR3 bases are TGCGCCAGCAGCTATCGCCCGGAGCTCTCTGGAAACACCATATATTTT.

This clonotype was detected a few times. The chain couples TRBV5-1 to TRBJ2-7; the D gene is possibly TRBD2 (6 bases). Germline V gene lookup returns CDR1 SGHRS and CDR2 YFSETQ. This CDR3 is 14 amino acids long. Deletions cut 1 base from V and 5 bases from J, with 13 bases between. CDR3 sequence reads: CASSLYGGIDEQYF. CDR3 in DNA: TGCGCCAGCAGCTTGTATGGGGGGATCGACGAGCAGTACTTC.

V is TRBV6-2 or TRBV6-3 and J is TRBJ2-7, with a tentative D call TRBD2 (6 bases). V lost 6 bases and J 3 bases, leaving 21 bases between the germline ends. In germline, CDR1 is MNHEY, CDR2 SVGEGT. This CDR3 comprises 16 residues. The CDR3 DNA reads as TGTGCCAGCAGAGGGGCTATTGGTGGAGGGGACTACGAGCAGTACTTC. This codes for CASRGAIGGGDYEQYF.

This clonotype has a single count. V is TRBV12-5 and J is TRBJ2-1, with D hard to call. CDR3 size: 13 residues. Trimming took off 0 bases at V and 7 bases at J, with 7 bases between the two ends. Germline CDR1 LGHNT, CDR2 FRNRAP. The CDR3 loop reads CASGLVLENEQFF. CDR3 in DNA: TGTGCTAGTGGTTTGGTACTGGAGAATGAGCAGTTCTTC.

The chain joins TRBV25-1 to TRBJ2-1; 12 nucleotides line up with TRBD2. The trim removed 3 bases at V and 9 bases at J, leaving 3 bases unmatched. CDR3 length: 14 amino acids. Germline-derived CDR1 and CDR2 are MGHDK and SYGVNS. The CDR3, as DNA: TGTGCCAGCAGTGAGACTAGCGGGAGAAGTGAGCAGTTCTTC. It yields the protein CASSETSGRSEQFF. Full variable domain (remainder filled in from reference TRBV25-1 and TRBJ2-1): EADIYQTPRYLVIGTGKKITLECSQTMGHDKMYWYQQDPGMELHLIHYSYGVNSTEKGDLSSESTVSRIRTEHFPLTLESARPSHTSQYLCASSETSGRSEQFFGPGTRLTVL.